The 15 T cell receptor beta chains below were found in one sample sequenced in a study of CD8 T cells in ankylosing spondylitis (dated by TCRdb to about 2017). Study-wide conclusions, independent of this receptor: A TCR beta motif made up of seven or eight highly homologous amino acid variants appeared to be characteristic of blood from ankylosing spondylitis patients.

The library was built by means of 5' RACE. The reads were generated on an Illumina HiSeq 2500. In TCRdb, the public reads were trimmed at Q25 with fastp and aligned with MiXCR, with productive beta chains retained. Rows are combined by CDR3 protein, so each entry shows the most common genes and DNA. Here the sample has about 440,000 distinct CDR3 sequences; about a sixth occur a single time. In total, the top ten clones hold under 1.2% of the sample. Their recognized antigens are unknown. Sequencing was performed on blood, either unsorted or a sorted T cell fraction (not recorded which). The receptors were sampled from a male donor with ankylosing spondylitis.

This clonotype was observed a handful of times. The V and J genes are TRBV24-1 and TRBJ1-4, with D perhaps TRBD1 (5 bases). The length of the CDR3 is 14 residues. V was shortened by 8 bases and J by 4 bases, with 13 bases between the two germline ends. Germline V gene data show CDR1 as KGHDR and CDR2 as SFDVKD. The CDR3 DNA follows: TGTGCCACCATCACCGGGACGCATAATGAAAAACTGTTTTTT. Translation: CATITGTHNEKLFF.

The gene calls are TRBV20-1 and TRBJ1-1, with unresolved D. The V end lost 2 bases, the J end lost 6 bases, and 13 bases lay between the germline ends. This CDR3 has 13 amino acids. From germline, CDR1 is DFQATT and CDR2 SNEGSKA (reference sequence). CDR3 protein: CSARTPTRSEAFF. The CDR3 region has the DNA TGCAGTGCTAGAACGCCGACGAGGTCTGAAGCTTTCTTT.

V usage is TRBV4-2 and J usage is TRBJ2-7; D not resolved. Germline CDR1 is LGHNA and CDR2 is YNFKEQ. The CDR3 contains 16 residues. V was clipped by 0 bases and J by 3 bases, with 15 bases between them. The DNA of the CDR3 is TGTGCCAGCAGCCAAGACGCTAATTTAAACGGCTACGAGCAGTACTTC. Its translation: CASSQDANLNGYEQYF.

The V gene is TRBV6-1, the J gene TRBJ2-3; tentative D call: TRBD1 (6 bases). Deletions cut 5 bases from V and 0 bases from J, with 9 bases between. The CDR3 totals 14 residues. The germline V gene encodes CDR1 MNHNS and CDR2 SASEGT. CDR3 amino acids: CASSMGASTDTQYF. The CDR3 DNA sequence: TGTGCCAGCAGTATGGGGGCTAGCACAGATACGCAGTATTTT.

The CDR3 region has the DNA TGTGCCAGCAGCTTAGCGCAGGACGGATATCAGCCCCAGCATTTT. Its protein is CASSLAQDGYQPQHF. V usage is TRBV7-2 and J usage is TRBJ1-5; D is uncertain. Trimming removed 0 bases at V and 5 bases at J, with 11 bases between. The CDR3 covers 15 residues. Per germline, CDR1 SGHTA and CDR2 FQGNSA.

This clonotype came up a few times. The V gene is TRBV6-2 or TRBV6-3, the J gene TRBJ2-3; 14 bases line up with TRBD2. Trimming took 5 bases from V and 0 from J; bases not matched to a gene: 4. The CDR3 has 17 residues. Germline CDR1 is MNHEY and CDR2 is SVGEGT. The CDR3 spells CASSRTSGRFSTDTQYF. The CDR3 coding sequence is TGTGCCAGCAGTCGGACTAGCGGGAGGTTCAGCACAGATACGCAGTATTTT.

This clonotype was seen a few times. The chain joins TRBV7-9 to TRBJ2-2; D remains unclear. CDR1 is SEHNR, CDR2 FQNEAQ, per germline (reference sequence). Trimming stripped 5 bases from V and 5 bases from J, with 15 bases between. The CDR3 totals 15 residues. DNA of the CDR3: TGTGCCAGCAGCCCCGACGTCGGTCCGACCGGGGAGCTGTTTTTT. This translates into CASSPDVGPTGELFF.

This clonotype has only a few counts. The chain joins TRBV6-1 to TRBJ1-4; possibly TRBD1 for D (6 bases). The V and J ends lost 10 bases and 6 bases respectively, with 15 bases between them. Germline-derived CDR1 and CDR2 are MNHNS and SASEGT. The CDR3 extends over 13 amino acids. The CDR3 reads CATRRGGDEKLFF. CDR3 in DNA: TGTGCCACCCGCAGGGGAGGCGATGAAAAACTGTTTTTT.

This chain's CDR3 is CASTVGGNPDTQYF. DNA of the CDR3: TGTGCCAGCACTGTGGGGGGGAACCCAGATACGCAGTATTTT. The genes are TRBV6-1 and TRBJ2-3, with 7 bases fitting TRBD2. The CDR3 length is 14 residues. In germline, CDR1 is MNHNS, CDR2 SASEGT. The V gene end was trimmed by 7 bases and the J gene end by 4 bases; junction bases not matched to a gene: 8.

The chain links TRBV2 to TRBJ2-2; TRBD2 matches 14 bases. Trimming cost V 6 bases and J 7 bases; bases outside gene matches: 10. The CDR3 length is 17 residues. The germline gives CDR1 SNHLY, CDR2 FYNNEI. The CDR3 spells CASRAGTSGSSVGELFF. The DNA of the CDR3 is TGTGCCAGCAGGGCCGGGACTAGCGGGAGTTCGGTCGGGGAGCTGTTTTTT.

This clonotype occurred a few times. The rearrangement joins TRBV12-3 or TRBV12-4 to TRBJ2-1, with TRBD2 identical over 11 bases. The CDR3 has 14 amino acids. The J segment lost 6 bases and the V segment lost 7 bases, leaving 5 bases of the junction unmatched. CDR3 sequence reads: CASKPGLAVNEQFF. DNA for the CDR3: TGTGCCAGCAAGCCGGGACTAGCGGTCAATGAGCAGTTCTTC.

This clonotype was detected ten times or more. The chain joins TRBV20-1 to TRBJ2-2; no reliable D call. Trimming shortened V by 1 base and J by 0 bases, and 12 bases separated the two germline ends. Germline-derived CDR1 and CDR2 are DFQATT and SNEGSKA (reference sequence). The CDR3 spans 16 residues. The CDR3 region is CSARAGGEANTGELFF. CDR3 DNA sequence: TGCAGTGCTAGAGCCGGTGGCGAAGCGAACACCGGGGAGCTGTTTTTT.

The J gene is TRBJ1-1, the V gene TRBV11-3, with TRBD1 identical over 12 bases. The ends lost 7 bases at V and 6 bases at J; junction bases unmatched: 9. This CDR3 spans 15 amino acids. Germline V gene data show CDR1 as SGHNT and CDR2 as YENEEA. The CDR3 is CASTSSGTGGSEAFF. The CDR3 coding sequence is TGTGCCAGCACCTCCAGCGGGACAGGGGGCTCTGAAGCTTTCTTT.

The V and J genes are TRBV28 and TRBJ1-5, with D possibly matching TRBD1 (6 bases). V was pared by 7 bases and J by 2 bases, with 15 bases between. The CDR3 length is 15 residues. Germline V gene lookup returns CDR1 MDHEN and CDR2 SYDVKM. The CDR3 region has the DNA TGTGCCAGCACCTTCTCACAGGGCGGCAATCAGCCCCAGCATTTT. It encodes CASTFSQGGNQPQHF.

This chain uses TRBV7-2 with TRBJ2-3; no clear D. The ends were cut back, 2 bases at V and 5 bases at J, with 8 bases in the middle. Per germline, CDR1 SGHTA and CDR2 FQGNSA. The CDR3 runs to 13 residues. CDR3 sequence (DNA): TGTGCCAGCAGCTTAATGGAAAGAGATACGCAGTATTTT. Protein product: CASSLMERDTQYF. The full variable domain, in which reference TRBV7-2 and TRBJ2-3 provide the parts outside the CDR3, is GAGVSQSPSNKVTEKGKDVELRCDPISGHTALYWYRQSLGQGLEFLIYFQGNSAPDKSGLPSDRFSAERTGGSVSTLTIQRTQQEDSAVYLCASSLMERDTQYFGPGTRLTVL.